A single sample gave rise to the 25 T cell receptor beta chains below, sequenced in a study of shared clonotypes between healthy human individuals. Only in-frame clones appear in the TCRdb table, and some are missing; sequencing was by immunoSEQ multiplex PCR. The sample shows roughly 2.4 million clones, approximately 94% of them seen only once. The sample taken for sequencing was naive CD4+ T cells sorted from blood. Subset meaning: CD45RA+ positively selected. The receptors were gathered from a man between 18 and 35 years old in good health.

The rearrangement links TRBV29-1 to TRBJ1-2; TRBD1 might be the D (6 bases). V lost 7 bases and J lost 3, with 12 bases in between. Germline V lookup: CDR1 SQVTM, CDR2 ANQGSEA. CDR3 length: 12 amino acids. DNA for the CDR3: TGCAGCGCCAGGGGAGGAGACTATGGCTACACCTTC. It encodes CSARGGDYGYTF. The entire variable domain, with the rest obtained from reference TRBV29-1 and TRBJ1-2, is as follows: SAVISQKPSRDICQRGTSLTIQCQVDSQVTMMFWYRQQPGQSLTLIATANQGSEATYESGFVIDKFPISRPNLTFSTLTVSNMSPEDSSIYLCSARGGDYGYTFGSGTRLTVV.

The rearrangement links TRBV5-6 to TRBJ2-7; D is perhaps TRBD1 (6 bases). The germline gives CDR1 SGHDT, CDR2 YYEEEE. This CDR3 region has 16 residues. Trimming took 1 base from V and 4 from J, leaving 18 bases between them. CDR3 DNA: TGTGCCAGCAGCTTGTTTAGGGCAGGGGATACGTACGAGCAGTACTTC. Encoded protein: CASSLFRAGDTYEQYF.

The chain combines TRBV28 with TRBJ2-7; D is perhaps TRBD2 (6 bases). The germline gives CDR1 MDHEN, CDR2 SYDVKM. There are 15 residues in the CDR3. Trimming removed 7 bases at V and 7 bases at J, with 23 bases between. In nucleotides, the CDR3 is TGTGCCAGCACCGAGGGAGGAAGGTCAACAAGGGAGCAGTACTTC. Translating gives CASTEGGRSTREQYF.

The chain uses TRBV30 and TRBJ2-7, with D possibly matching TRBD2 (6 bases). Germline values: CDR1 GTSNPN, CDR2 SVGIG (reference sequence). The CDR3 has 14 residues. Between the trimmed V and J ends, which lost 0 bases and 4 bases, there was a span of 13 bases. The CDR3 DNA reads TGTGCCTGGAGTGTAATGGGACTTACATACGAGCAGTACTTC. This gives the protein CAWSVMGLTYEQYF.

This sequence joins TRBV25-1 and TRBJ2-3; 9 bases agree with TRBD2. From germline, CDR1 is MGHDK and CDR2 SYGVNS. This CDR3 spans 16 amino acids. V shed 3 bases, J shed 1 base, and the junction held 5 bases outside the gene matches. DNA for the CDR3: TGTGCCAGCAGTGATAGGGTAGCGGGGGGCACAGATACGCAGTATTTT. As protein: CASSDRVAGGTDTQYF.

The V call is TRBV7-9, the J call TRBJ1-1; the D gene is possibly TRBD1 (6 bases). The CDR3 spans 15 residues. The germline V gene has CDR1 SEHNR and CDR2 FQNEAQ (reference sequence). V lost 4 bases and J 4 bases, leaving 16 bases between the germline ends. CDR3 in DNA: TGTGCCAGCAGCTCCCCATCTGGAGGGGGCACTGAAGCTTTCTTT. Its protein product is CASSSPSGGGTEAFF.

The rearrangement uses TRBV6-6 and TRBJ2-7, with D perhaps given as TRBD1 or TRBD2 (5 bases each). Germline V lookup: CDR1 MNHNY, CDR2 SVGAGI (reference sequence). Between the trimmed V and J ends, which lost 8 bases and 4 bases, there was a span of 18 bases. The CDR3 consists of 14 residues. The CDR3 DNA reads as TGTGCCAGCGCACCGGGGCCATCGATTTACGAGCAGTACTTC. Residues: CASAPGPSIYEQYF.

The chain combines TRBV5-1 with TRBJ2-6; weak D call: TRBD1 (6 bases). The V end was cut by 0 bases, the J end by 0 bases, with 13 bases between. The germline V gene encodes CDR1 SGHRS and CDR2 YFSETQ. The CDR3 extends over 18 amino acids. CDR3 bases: TGCGCCAGCAGCTTGGTGGGACAAAGAATCTCTGGGGCCAACGTCCTGACTTTC. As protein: CASSLVGQRISGANVLTF.

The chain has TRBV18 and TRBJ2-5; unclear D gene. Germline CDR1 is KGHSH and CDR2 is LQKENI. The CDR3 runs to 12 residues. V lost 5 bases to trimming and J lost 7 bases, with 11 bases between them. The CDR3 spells CASSLQVGTQYF. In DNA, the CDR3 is TGTGCCAGCTCATTGCAGGTCGGGACCCAGTACTTC.

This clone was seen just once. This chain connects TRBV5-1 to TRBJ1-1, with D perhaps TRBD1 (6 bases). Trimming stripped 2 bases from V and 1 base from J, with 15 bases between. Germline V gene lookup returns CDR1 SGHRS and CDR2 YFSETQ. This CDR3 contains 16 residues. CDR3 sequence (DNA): TGCGCCAGCAGCTTCCGCTCGGGCAGGGGGAACACTGAAGCTTTCTTT. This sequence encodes CASSFRSGRGNTEAFF.

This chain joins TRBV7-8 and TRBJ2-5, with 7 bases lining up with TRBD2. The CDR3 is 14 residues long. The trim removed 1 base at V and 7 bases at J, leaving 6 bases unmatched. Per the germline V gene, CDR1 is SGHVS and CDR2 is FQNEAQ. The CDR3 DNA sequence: TGTGCCAGCAGCTTAGTTACCTGGGAGGGGACCCAGTACTTC. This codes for CASSLVTWEGTQYF.

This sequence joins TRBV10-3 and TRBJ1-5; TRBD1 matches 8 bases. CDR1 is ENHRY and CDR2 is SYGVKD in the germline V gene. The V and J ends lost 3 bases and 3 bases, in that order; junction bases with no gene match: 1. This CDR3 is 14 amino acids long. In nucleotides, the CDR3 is TGTGCCATCAGTGAACAGGGGGACAATCAGCCCCAGCATTTT. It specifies CAISEQGDNQPQHF.

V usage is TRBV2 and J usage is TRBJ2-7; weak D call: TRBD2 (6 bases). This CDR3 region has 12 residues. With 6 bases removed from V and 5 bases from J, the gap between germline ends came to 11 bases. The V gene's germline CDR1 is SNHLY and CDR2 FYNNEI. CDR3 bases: TGTGCCAGCAGCCCCCGGGGGAACGAGCAGTACTTC. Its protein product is CASSPRGNEQYF.

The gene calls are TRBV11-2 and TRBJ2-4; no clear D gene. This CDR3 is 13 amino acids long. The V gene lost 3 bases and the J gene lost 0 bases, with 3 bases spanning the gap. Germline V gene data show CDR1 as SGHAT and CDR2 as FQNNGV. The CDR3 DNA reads TGTGCCAGCAGCTTGTTAGCCAAAAACATTCAGTACTTC. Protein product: CASSLLAKNIQYF.

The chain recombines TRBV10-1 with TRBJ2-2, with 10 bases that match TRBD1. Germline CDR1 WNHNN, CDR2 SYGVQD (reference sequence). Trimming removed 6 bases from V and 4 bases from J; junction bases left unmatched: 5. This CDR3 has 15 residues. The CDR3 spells CASSPGDRGTGELFF. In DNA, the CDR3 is TGCGCCAGCAGCCCAGGGGACAGGGGCACCGGGGAGCTGTTTTTT.

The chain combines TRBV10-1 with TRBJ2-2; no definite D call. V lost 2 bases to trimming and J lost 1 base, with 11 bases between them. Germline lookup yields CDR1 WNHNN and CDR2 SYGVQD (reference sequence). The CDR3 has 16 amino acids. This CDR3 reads CASSEGSAQNTGELFF. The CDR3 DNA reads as TGCGCCAGCAGTGAGGGAAGCGCCCAGAACACCGGGGAGCTGTTTTTT.

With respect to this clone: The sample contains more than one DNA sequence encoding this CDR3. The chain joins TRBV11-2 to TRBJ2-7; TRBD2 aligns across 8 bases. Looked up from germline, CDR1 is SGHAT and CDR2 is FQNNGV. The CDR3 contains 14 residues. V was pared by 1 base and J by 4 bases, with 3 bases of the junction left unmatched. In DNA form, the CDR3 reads TGTGCCAGCAGCTTAGGTAGCGGGGCGTACGAGCAGTACTTC. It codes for CASSLGSGAYEQYF. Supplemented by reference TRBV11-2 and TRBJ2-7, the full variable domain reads EAGVAQSPRYKIIEKRQSVAFWCNPISGHATLYWYQQILGQGPKLLIQFQNNGVVDDSQLPKDRFSAERLKGVDSTLKIQPAKLEDSAVYLCASSLGSGAYEQYFGPGTRLTVT.

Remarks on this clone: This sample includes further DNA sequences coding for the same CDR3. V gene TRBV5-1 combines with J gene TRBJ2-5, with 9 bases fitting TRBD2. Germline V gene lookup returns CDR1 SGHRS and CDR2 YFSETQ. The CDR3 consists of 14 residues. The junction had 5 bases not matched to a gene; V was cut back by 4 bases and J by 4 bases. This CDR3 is CASSEGLAGETQYF. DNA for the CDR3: TGCGCCAGCAGCGAGGGACTAGCAGGAGAGACCCAGTACTTC.

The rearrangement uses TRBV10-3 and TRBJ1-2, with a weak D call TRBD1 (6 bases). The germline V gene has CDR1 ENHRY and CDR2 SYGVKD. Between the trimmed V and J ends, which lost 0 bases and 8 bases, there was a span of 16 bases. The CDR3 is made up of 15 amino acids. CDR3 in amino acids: CAISESSAGVAGYTF. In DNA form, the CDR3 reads TGTGCCATCAGTGAGTCTTCAGCAGGGGTTGCCGGCTACACCTTC.

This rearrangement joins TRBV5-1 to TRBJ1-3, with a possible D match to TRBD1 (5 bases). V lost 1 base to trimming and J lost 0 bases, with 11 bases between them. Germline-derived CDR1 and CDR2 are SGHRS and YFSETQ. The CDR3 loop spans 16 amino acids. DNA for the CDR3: TGCGCCAGCAGCTTGCTGGGGCCGAGCTCTGGAAACACCATATATTTT. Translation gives CASSLLGPSSGNTIYF.

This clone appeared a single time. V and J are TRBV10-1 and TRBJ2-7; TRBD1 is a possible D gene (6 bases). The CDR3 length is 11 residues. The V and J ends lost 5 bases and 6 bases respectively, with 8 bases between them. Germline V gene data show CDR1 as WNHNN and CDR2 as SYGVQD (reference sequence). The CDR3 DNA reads TGCGCCAGCAGTAAAGGGGGCGAGCAGTACTTC. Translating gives CASSKGGEQYF.

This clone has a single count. CDR3 nucleotide sequence: TGTGCCAGCAGCCTGGGTCTTAGGGACAGTCATTCACCCCTCCACTTT. Its translation: CASSLGLRDSHSPLHF. The chain couples TRBV5-6 to TRBJ1-6; 7 bases map to TRBD1. The CDR3 extends over 16 amino acids. Trimming removed 4 bases from V and 8 bases from J; junction bases left unmatched: 12. Germline CDR1 is SGHDT and CDR2 is YYEEEE.

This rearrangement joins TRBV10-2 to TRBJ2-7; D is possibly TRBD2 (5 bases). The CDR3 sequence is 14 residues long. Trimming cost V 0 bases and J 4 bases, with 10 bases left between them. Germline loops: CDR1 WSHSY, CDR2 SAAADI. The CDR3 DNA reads TGCGCCAGCAGTGAGTCAGGACGGGAATACGAGCAGTACTTC. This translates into CASSESGREYEQYF.

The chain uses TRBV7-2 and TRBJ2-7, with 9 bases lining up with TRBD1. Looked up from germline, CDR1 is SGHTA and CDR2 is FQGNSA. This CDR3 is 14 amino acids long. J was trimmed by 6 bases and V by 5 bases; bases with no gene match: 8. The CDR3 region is CASSPGTGFREQYF. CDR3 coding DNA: TGTGCCAGCAGCCCAGGGACAGGGTTTCGCGAGCAGTACTTC.

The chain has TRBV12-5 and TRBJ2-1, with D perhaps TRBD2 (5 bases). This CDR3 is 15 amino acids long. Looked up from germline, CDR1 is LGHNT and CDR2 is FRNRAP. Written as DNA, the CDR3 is TGTGCCGGAGCATCGGGGATCGGGTCCTACAATGAGCAGTTCTTC. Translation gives CAGASGIGSYNEQFF.